This TCR beta chain is drawn from a study of T cell responses to AZD1222 COVID-19 vaccine. The CDR3 loop spans 15 amino acids. Deletions cut 0 bases from V and 3 bases from J, with 11 bases between. Germline CDR1 and CDR2: MNHNY and SVGAGI (reference sequence). Sequencing used immunoSEQ multiplex PCR; TCRdb keeps in-frame clones, though not all of them. The sample comprises some 74,000 clones, approximately 90% of which are singletons, and approximately 1.2% rests with the top ten. Pooled samples include second doses given at about 4 or 12 weeks. The study, taken as a whole, reports: Baseline serology detected seropositivity in only 6 or 7 AZD1222 recipients.

A remark on this clone: Antigen unknown.

The receptor comes from an adult who received the AZD1222 COVID-19 vaccine. The chain employs TRBV6-6 and TRBJ2-5; a possible D gene is TRBD1 (5 bases). Sample: peripheral blood, taken 28 days after the second AZD1222 dose. The CDR3 DNA reads TGTGCCAGCAGTTACTCAACAGGAAGGGAAGAGACCCAGTACTTC. This sequence encodes CASSYSTGREETQYF.